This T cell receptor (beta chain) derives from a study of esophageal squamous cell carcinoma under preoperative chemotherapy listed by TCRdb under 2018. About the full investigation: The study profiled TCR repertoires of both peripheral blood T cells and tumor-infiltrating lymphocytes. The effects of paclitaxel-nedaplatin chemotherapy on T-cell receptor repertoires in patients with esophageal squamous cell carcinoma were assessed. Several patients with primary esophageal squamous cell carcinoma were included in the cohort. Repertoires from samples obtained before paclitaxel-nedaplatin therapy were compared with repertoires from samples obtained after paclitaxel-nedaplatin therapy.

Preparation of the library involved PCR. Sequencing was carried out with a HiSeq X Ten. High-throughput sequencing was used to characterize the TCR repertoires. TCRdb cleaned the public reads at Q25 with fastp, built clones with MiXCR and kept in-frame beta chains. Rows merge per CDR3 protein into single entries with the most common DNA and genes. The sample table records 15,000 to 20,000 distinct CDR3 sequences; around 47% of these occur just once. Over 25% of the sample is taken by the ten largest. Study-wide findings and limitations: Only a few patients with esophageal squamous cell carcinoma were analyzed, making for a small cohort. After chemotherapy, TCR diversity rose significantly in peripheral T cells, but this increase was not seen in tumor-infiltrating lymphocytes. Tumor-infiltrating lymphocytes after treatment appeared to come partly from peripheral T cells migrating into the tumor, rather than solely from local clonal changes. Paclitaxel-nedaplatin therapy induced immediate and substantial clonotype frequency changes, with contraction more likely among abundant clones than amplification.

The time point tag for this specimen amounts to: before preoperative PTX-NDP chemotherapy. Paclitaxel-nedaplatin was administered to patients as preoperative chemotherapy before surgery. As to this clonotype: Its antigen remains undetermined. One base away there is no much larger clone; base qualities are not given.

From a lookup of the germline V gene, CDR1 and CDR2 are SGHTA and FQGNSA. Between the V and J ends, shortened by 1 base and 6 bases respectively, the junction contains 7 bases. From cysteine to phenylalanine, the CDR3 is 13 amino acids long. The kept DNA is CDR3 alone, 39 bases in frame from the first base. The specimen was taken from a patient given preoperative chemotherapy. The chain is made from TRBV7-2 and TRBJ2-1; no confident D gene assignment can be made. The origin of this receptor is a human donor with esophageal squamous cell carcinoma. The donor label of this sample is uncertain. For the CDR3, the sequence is CASSLGPGNEQFF. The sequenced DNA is TGTGCCAGCAGCTTAGGCCCAGGCAATGAGCAGTTCTTC.